The 23 T cell receptor beta chains reported below all come from one sample, sequenced in a study of vaccination and CD4 T cells after COVID-19. TCRdb processed the PCR reads anew with MiXCR; each CDR3 protein has one entry. The sample contains about 19,000 distinct CDR3 sequences, approximately 65% of which appear only once. The sample consisted of CD4+ T cells from blood, taken before SARS-CoV-2 vaccination. These TCRs come from a human donor who had recovered from COVID-19.

J is TRBJ1-3 and V is TRBV28; a weak D match, TRBD1 (5 bases). The CDR3 is made up of 14 amino acids. Germline CDR1 is MDHEN and CDR2 is SYDVKM. V lost 6 bases and J 2 bases, leaving 11 bases between the germline ends. The CDR3 nucleotides are TGTGCCAGCAGATTGCGGGGGACTGGAAACACCATATATTTT. This gives the protein CASRLRGTGNTIYF.

The V call is TRBV20-1, the J call TRBJ1-4, with D perhaps matching TRBD1 (6 bases). Trimming cost V 7 bases and J 9 bases, with 18 bases left between them. Germline CDR1 and CDR2: DFQATT and SNEGSKA (reference sequence). The CDR3 consists of 13 residues. The CDR3 loop reads CSGRGQPGQKLFF. The CDR3 DNA sequence: TGCAGTGGACGCGGACAGCCGGGTCAAAAACTGTTTTTT.

This clonotype was found a few times. The chain is built from TRBV7-2 and TRBJ2-5; 10 bases line up with TRBD2. Germline CDR1 is SGHTA and CDR2 is FQGNSA. J was trimmed by 5 bases and V by 1 base; bases with no gene match: 10. The CDR3 is 17 residues long. The CDR3 loop is CASSLGGSGRARETQYF. Here the CDR3 DNA reads TGTGCCAGCAGCTTAGGAGGGAGCGGGAGGGCCCGGGAGACCCAGTACTTC.

Details on this clonotype: The junction departs from the called germline gene at one end, perhaps through a read error. The chain couples TRBV28 to TRBJ2-7; TRBD2 matches 9 bases. Germline lookup yields CDR1 MDHEN and CDR2 SYDVKM. The CDR3 covers 14 residues. The chain's CDR3 is CVSKSSGDFYEQYF. CDR3 DNA: TGTGTCAGCAAATCTAGCGGGGATTTCTACGAGCAGTACTTC.

This rearrangement joins TRBV30 to TRBJ2-2, with unresolved D. CDR1 and CDR2 (germline): GTSNPN, SVGIG (reference sequence). The CDR3 covers 12 residues. With 4 bases removed from V and 8 bases from J, the gap between germline ends came to 11 bases. As DNA, the CDR3 is TGTGCCTGGACGAAGAATGCGGGGGAGCTGTTTTTT. Translating gives CAWTKNAGELFF.

Written as DNA, the CDR3 is TGTGCCAGCAGCATCGACAGCGAGGAGACCCAGTACTTC. Its translation: CASSIDSEETQYF. The chain has TRBV6-1 and TRBJ2-5; perhaps TRBD1 as D (5 bases). CDR3 size: 13 residues. In germline, CDR1 is MNHNS, CDR2 SASEGT. Deletions cut 6 bases from V and 5 bases from J, with 13 bases between.

The V and J genes are TRBV20-1 and TRBJ2-5; the match to TRBD2 covers 9 bases. Germline lookup yields CDR1 DFQATT and CDR2 SNEGSKA (reference sequence). This CDR3 is 14 amino acids long. The ends lost 2 bases at V and 6 bases at J; junction bases unmatched: 7. The CDR3 DNA follows: TGCAGTGCTAGAAGCGCTAGCGGGACCCAGACCCAGTACTTC. It codes for CSARSASGTQTQYF.

The chain employs TRBV11-2 and TRBJ2-3; no reliable D call. Trimming took off 5 bases at V and 0 bases at J, with 3 bases between the two ends. Germline values: CDR1 SGHAT, CDR2 FQNNGV. The CDR3 loop spans 12 amino acids. The CDR3 DNA is TGTGCCAGCAGCCCGAGCACAGATACGCAGTATTTT. Residues: CASSPSTDTQYF.

The chain combines TRBV6-1 with TRBJ2-1; D gene unclear. CDR1 MNHNS and CDR2 SASEGT come from the germline V gene. The CDR3 runs 16 residues. V was cut by 6 bases and J by 0 bases, with 15 bases left in between. DNA of the CDR3: TGTGCCAGCAGCCCTAATTACCAGAGCTCCTACAATGAGCAGTTCTTC. Translating it yields CASSPNYQSSYNEQFF.

This clonotype showed up just a few times. V is TRBV20-1 and J is TRBJ2-1; maybe TRBD1 (5 bases). CDR1 and CDR2 from the germline V gene are DFQATT and SNEGSKA (reference sequence). Trimming removed 0 bases from V and 3 bases from J, with 15 bases in between. The CDR3 has 16 amino acids. The CDR3 DNA is TGCAGTGCTAGAGATCGAAGGGGCAGAAGCTACAATGAGCAGTTCTTC. It codes for CSARDRRGRSYNEQFF.

This chain links TRBV29-1 with TRBJ1-2; D uncertain. The CDR3 loop spans 12 amino acids. Trimming removed 2 bases from V and 6 bases from J, with 10 bases in between. Germline CDR1 is SQVTM and CDR2 is ANQGSEA. The CDR3 DNA reads TGCAGCGTTGAACGCAGGAGGCATGGCTACACCTTC. Translation: CSVERRRHGYTF.

The chain uses TRBV6-1 and TRBJ1-3; the D is unclear. The germline V gene encodes CDR1 MNHNS and CDR2 SASEGT. Trimming took 1 base from V and 0 from J, leaving 10 bases between them. This CDR3 region has 16 residues. CDR3 residues: CASSEDGRLSGNTIYF. The CDR3 DNA sequence: TGTGCCAGCAGTGAAGACGGACGGCTCTCTGGAAACACCATATATTTT.

The chain links TRBV7-9 to TRBJ2-3; 7 bases are shared with TRBD2. V shed 5 bases, J shed 3 bases, and the junction held 5 bases outside the gene matches. The germline V gene has CDR1 SEHNR and CDR2 FQNEAQ (reference sequence). The CDR3 has 14 amino acids. CDR3 residues: CASSPGLETDTQYF. For the CDR3, the DNA is TGTGCCAGCAGCCCCGGACTAGAAACAGATACGCAGTATTTT.

This sequence joins TRBV6-5 and TRBJ1-2, with 10 bases matching TRBD1. CDR1 MNHEY and CDR2 SVGAGI come from the germline V gene. V dropped 2 bases and J dropped 4; count of bases not matched to a gene: 7. The CDR3 runs 16 residues. The CDR3 loop reads CASSYRRTGGAYGYTF. The CDR3 region has the DNA TGTGCCAGCAGTTACAGGAGGACAGGGGGGGCCTATGGCTACACCTTC.

This clonotype was found a few times. This rearrangement joins TRBV20-1 to TRBJ2-5, with TRBD2 matching 9 bases. With V trimmed by 4 bases and J by 5 bases, 11 bases remained unmatched. The germline gives CDR1 DFQATT, CDR2 SNEGSKA (reference sequence). The CDR3 runs to 15 residues. Written as DNA, the CDR3 is TGCAGTGCTAAGCTTAGCGGGAGTGCCCAGGAGACCCAGTACTTC. This gives the protein CSAKLSGSAQETQYF.

The V call is TRBV19, the J call TRBJ2-5; D could derive from TRBD1 or TRBD2 (5 bases each). The CDR3 is 15 amino acids. The ends were cut back, 0 bases at V and 4 bases at J, with 12 bases in the middle. Germline CDR1 reads LNHDA; CDR2 reads SQIVND (reference sequence). CDR3 in DNA: TGTGCCAGTAGTATAGACCCAGGGACGGGAGAGACCCAGTACTTC. Its translation is CASSIDPGTGETQYF.

This chain joins TRBV7-2 and TRBJ2-3; 13 bases are shared with TRBD2. CDR3 length: 16 residues. The junction had 5 bases not matched to a gene; V was cut back by 5 bases and J by 3 bases. Germline CDR1 reads SGHTA; CDR2 reads FQGNSA. Written as DNA, the CDR3 is TGTGCCAGCAGCCCCGGGACTAGCGGGATAACAGATACGCAGTATTTT. Translation gives CASSPGTSGITDTQYF.

V gene TRBV20-1 combines with J gene TRBJ2-2, with TRBD1 identical over 7 bases. V lost 5 bases and J lost 0; bases outside the gene matches: 3. CDR3 size: 14 residues. Germline-derived CDR1 and CDR2 are DFQATT and SNEGSKA (reference sequence). Here the CDR3 DNA reads TGCAGTGCTCGGGACAGTTCGAACACCGGGGAGCTGTTTTTT. It specifies CSARDSSNTGELFF.

In nucleotides, the CDR3 is TGTGCCAGCGGCAAACCGTTATCCTACAATGAGCAGTTCTTC. Translated, it gives CASGKPLSYNEQFF. The chain employs TRBV7-2 and TRBJ2-1; D is unresolved. The CDR3 runs to 14 residues. The germline V gene has CDR1 SGHTA and CDR2 FQGNSA. V was clipped by 8 bases and J by 1 base, with 12 bases between them. Together with reference TRBV7-2 and TRBJ2-1, the CDR3 gives the full variable domain: GAGVSQSPSNKVTEKGKDVELRCDPISGHTALYWYRQSLGQGLEFLIYFQGNSAPDKSGLPSDRFSAERTGGSVSTLTIQRTQQEDSAVYLCASGKPLSYNEQFFGPGTRLTVL.

This clonotype was counted between two and nine times. V gene TRBV20-1 combines with J gene TRBJ2-1, with TRBD2 identical over 11 bases. The CDR3 has 14 amino acids. Germline CDR1 and CDR2: DFQATT and SNEGSKA (reference sequence). The V segment lost 3 bases and the J segment 7 bases; nucleotides outside the gene matches: 5. CDR3 amino acids: CSARVPSGRNEQFF. The DNA of the CDR3 is TGCAGTGCTAGGGTTCCTAGCGGGAGGAATGAGCAGTTCTTC.

The chain employs TRBV27 and TRBJ2-5, with TRBD2 matching over 14 bases. The CDR3 contains 19 residues. The V segment lost 6 bases and the J segment 2 bases; nucleotides outside the gene matches: 14. CDR1 is MNHEY, CDR2 SMNVEV, per germline (reference sequence). The CDR3, as DNA: TGTGCCAGCAGCCCCAGGACTAGCGGGAGGCTAATAACTCAAGAGACCCAGTACTTC. It translates to CASSPRTSGRLITQETQYF.

This clonotype was seen only once. V is TRBV7-2 and J is TRBJ2-1; D is ambiguous. CDR3 length equals 15 residues. V was cut by 2 bases and J by 8 bases, with 16 bases left in between. The V gene's germline CDR1 is SGHTA and CDR2 FQGNSA. The CDR3 nucleotides are TGTGCCAGCAGCTTACAGTCCCTAGTAGGAGATGAGCAGTTCTTC. Its protein is CASSLQSLVGDEQFF.

This chain joins TRBV28 and TRBJ2-3; possible D gene TRBD1, 6 bases. Between the trimmed V and J ends, which lost 2 bases and 6 bases, there was a span of 15 bases. Germline V gene lookup returns CDR1 MDHEN and CDR2 SYDVKM. This CDR3 contains 15 residues. The CDR3 loop reads CASSLNPPGQDTQYF. The CDR3 DNA follows: TGTGCCAGCAGTTTAAACCCCCCCGGACAGGATACGCAGTATTTT. Full variable domain (remainder filled in from reference TRBV28 and TRBJ2-3): DVKVTQSSRYLVKRTGEKVFLECVQDMDHENMFWYRQDPGLGLRLIYFSYDVKMKEKGDIPEGYSVSREKKERFSLILESASTNQTSMYLCASSLNPPGQDTQYFGPGTRLTVL.